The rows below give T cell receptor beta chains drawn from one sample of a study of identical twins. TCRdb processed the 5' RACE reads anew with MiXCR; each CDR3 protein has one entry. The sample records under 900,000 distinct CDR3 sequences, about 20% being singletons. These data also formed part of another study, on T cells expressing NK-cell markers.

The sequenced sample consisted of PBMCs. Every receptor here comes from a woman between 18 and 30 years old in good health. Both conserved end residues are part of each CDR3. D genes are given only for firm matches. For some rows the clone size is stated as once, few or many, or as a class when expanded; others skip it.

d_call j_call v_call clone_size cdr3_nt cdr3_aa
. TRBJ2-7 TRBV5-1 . TGCGCCAGCGCCCTGGTCCCCCCCGAAGGGACCTACGAGCAGTACTTC CASALVPPEGTYEQYF
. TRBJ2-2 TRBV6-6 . TGTGCCATACGGACGTCGAACACCGGGGAGCTGTTTTTT CAIRTSNTGELFF
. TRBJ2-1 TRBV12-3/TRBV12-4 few TGTGCCAGCAGCCGGGGCTACTACAATGAGCAGTTCTTC CASSRGYYNEQFF
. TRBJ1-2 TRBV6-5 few TGTGCCAGCGGGGGGCAGCTCTATGGCTACACCTTC CASGGQLYGYTF
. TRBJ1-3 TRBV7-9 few TGTGCCAGCACCGACCGTGGAAACACCATATATTTT CASTDRGNTIYF
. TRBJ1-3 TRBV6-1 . TGTGCCAGCAGGAAAGGGACGGTGGGAAACACCATATATTTT CASRKGTVGNTIYF
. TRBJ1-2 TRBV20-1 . TGCAGTGCTAGAGACCCGCTAGGGTACGGCTACACCTTC CSARDPLGYGYTF
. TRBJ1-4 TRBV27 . TGTGCCAGCTCCCGCGGGGTCAAATGGGGTGAAAAACTGTTTTTT CASSRGVKWGEKLFF
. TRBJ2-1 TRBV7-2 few TGTGCCAGCAGCCTAAGACTAGGCAACAACAATGAGCAGTTCTTC CASSLRLGNNNEQFF
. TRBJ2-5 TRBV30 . TGTGCCTGGAGTGTTGGGGGTTCGGAGACCCAGTACTTC CAWSVGGSETQYF
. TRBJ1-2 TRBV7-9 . TGTGCCAGCAGCTTAAGGGGGGGAATGCGCTACACCTTC CASSLRGGMRYTF
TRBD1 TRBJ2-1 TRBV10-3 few TGTGCCATCAGCCATAAGGGACAGGGAAAGAATGAGCAGTTCTTC CAISHKGQGKNEQFF
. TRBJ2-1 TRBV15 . TGTGCCACCAGCAGAGATCGGACCGAATACAATGAGCAGTTCTTC CATSRDRTEYNEQFF
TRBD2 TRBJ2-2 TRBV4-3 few TGCGCCAGCAGCCAAGAAGGAATAGCGGGAGGGGGGGAGCTGTTTTTT CASSQEGIAGGGELFF
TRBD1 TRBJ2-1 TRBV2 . TGTGCCAACCGGGACAGGGGGCCCGAGCAGTTCTTC CANRDRGPEQFF
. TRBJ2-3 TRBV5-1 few TGCGCCAGCAACCCCGGGGCCACCACAGATACGCAGTATTTT CASNPGATTDTQYF